These 13 T cell receptor beta chains originate from one sample sequenced in a study of blood T cells in healthy people across ages. Next came a second PCR, run for about 7 to 12 cycles, which used a sample-barcoded 5' primer along with a J-beta primer mix. TCRdb reprocessed the 5' RACE reads with MiXCR, giving one entry per CDR3 protein. The table includes some 1,800,000 distinct CDR3 sequences, approximately 39% detected once. Input material: blood. These receptors were obtained from a human donor in good health.

This clonotype was picked up many times. The V and J genes are TRBV10-3 and TRBJ2-6, with D possibly being TRBD1 (6 bases). Between the trimmed V and J ends, which lost 8 bases and 0 bases, there was a span of 17 bases. Germline CDR1 reads ENHRY; CDR2 reads SYGVKD. This CDR3 is built from 17 residues. CDR3: CAISTDSAYSGANVLTF. CDR3 DNA sequence: TGTGCCATCTCCACGGACAGTGCCTACTCTGGGGCCAACGTCCTGACTTTC.

The CDR3 DNA sequence: TGTGCCAGCAGGGCCCGGGACAGGGGAAGCGAGACCCAGTACTTC. This codes for CASRARDRGSETQYF. This chain links TRBV6-1 with TRBJ2-5; TRBD1 matches 10 bases. CDR3 length: 15 residues. V was pared by 6 bases and J by 5 bases, with 9 bases of the junction left unmatched. CDR1 is MNHNS, CDR2 SASEGT, per germline.

This rearrangement joins TRBV20-1 to TRBJ1-5; a possible D gene is TRBD1 (5 bases). V lost 0 bases and J lost 6, with 9 bases in between. The germline V gene encodes CDR1 DFQATT and CDR2 SNEGSKA (reference sequence). The CDR3 totals 13 residues. The CDR3 sequence is CSARDEGSQPQHF. CDR3 coding DNA: TGCAGTGCTAGAGATGAGGGGAGTCAGCCCCAGCATTTT.

Of note for this clonotype: With a much larger clone just one base away, this may be a read error. J is TRBJ2-3 and V is TRBV18; 9 nucleotides agree with TRBD2. The CDR3 is 15 amino acids. Germline values: CDR1 KGHSH, CDR2 LQKENI. DNA of the CDR3: TGTGCCCGCTCCACCCAGCGGGGGGCCACAGATACGCAGTATTTT. Translated, it gives CARSTQRGATDTQYF.

This chain links TRBV4-2 with TRBJ2-1; 11 bases align to TRBD2. Per the germline V gene, CDR1 is LGHNA and CDR2 is YNFKEQ. Trimming removed 0 bases from V and 6 bases from J; junction bases left unmatched: 7. This CDR3 has 17 residues. For the CDR3, the DNA is TGTGCCAGCAGCCAAGACCCGACTAGCGGGGTCAGCAATGAGCAGTTCTTC. It codes for CASSQDPTSGVSNEQFF.

The genes are TRBV7-9 and TRBJ1-5; tentatively, D is TRBD1 (5 bases). V shed 3 bases and J shed 0 bases, with 12 bases lying between them. The CDR3 has 16 amino acids. Germline CDR1 reads SEHNR; CDR2 reads FQNEAQ (reference sequence). In DNA form, the CDR3 reads TGTGCCAGCAGCTTTTTCGGGGCACATAGCAATCAGCCCCAGCATTTT. This encodes CASSFFGAHSNQPQHF.

The chain couples TRBV5-1 to TRBJ2-3, with D perhaps assigned TRBD1 or TRBD2 (5 bases each). The CDR3 spans 17 residues. V was shortened by 2 bases and J by 2 bases, with 18 bases between the two germline ends. Germline V gene data show CDR1 as SGHRS and CDR2 as YFSETQ. The DNA of the CDR3 is TGCGCCAGCAGCTTTAGGGACGGCGGCGGAATCACAGATACGCAGTATTTT. Encoded protein: CASSFRDGGGITDTQYF.

The V call is TRBV7-2, the J call TRBJ2-1; D may be TRBD2 (6 bases). This CDR3 is built from 14 residues. The germline CDR1 and CDR2 sequences are SGHTA and FQGNSA. V lost 11 bases to trimming and J lost 2 bases, with 16 bases between them. The CDR3 region has the DNA TGTGCCCAGAATGAAGCGGGTCCCTACAATGAGCAGTTCTTC. It is translated as CAQNEAGPYNEQFF. Based on the CDR3 plus reference TRBV7-2 and TRBJ2-1, the full variable domain is GAGVSQSPSNKVTEKGKDVELRCDPISGHTALYWYRQSLGQGLEFLIYFQGNSAPDKSGLPSDRFSAERTGGSVSTLTIQRTQQEDSAVYLCAQNEAGPYNEQFFGPGTRLTVL.

J is TRBJ1-6 and V is TRBV20-1; tentatively, D is TRBD1 (6 bases). Trimming pared 3 bases from V and 7 bases from J, leaving 16 bases between. The V gene's germline CDR1 is DFQATT and CDR2 SNEGSKA (reference sequence). This CDR3 comprises 15 residues. CDR3 residues: CSASRRTEANSPLHF. DNA of the CDR3: TGCAGTGCTAGTAGGCGGACAGAGGCCAATTCACCCCTCCACTTT.

This clonotype was found a few times. The rearrangement joins TRBV12-3 or TRBV12-4 to TRBJ2-7, with a weak D call TRBD1 (6 bases). Trimming took 3 bases from V and 12 from J, leaving 15 bases between them. The CDR3 is made up of 12 amino acids. CDR3 loop: CASSLAQTGLYF. The CDR3 nucleotides read TGTGCCAGCAGTTTGGCTCAGACAGGTCTGTACTTC.

This clonotype was observed many times. V gene TRBV29-1 combines with J gene TRBJ1-2; D gene uncertain. There are 9 residues in the CDR3. Germline CDR1 SQVTM, CDR2 ANQGSEA. Trimming removed 2 bases at V and 8 bases at J, with 3 bases between. DNA for the CDR3: TGCAGCGTTGAACTCGGCTACACCTTC. This codes for CSVELGYTF.

This chain uses TRBV10-3 with TRBJ2-2; D is perhaps TRBD1 (5 bases). Deletions cut 7 bases from V and 2 bases from J, with 8 bases between. CDR1 is ENHRY and CDR2 is SYGVKD in the germline V gene. The CDR3 has 13 residues. The CDR3 sequence: CAIKQENTGELFF. The CDR3 region has the DNA TGTGCCATCAAACAGGAAAACACCGGGGAGCTGTTTTTT.

The chain is built from TRBV5-1 and TRBJ2-4; TRBD1 agrees at 9 bases. The DNA end is a closer match to TRBJ2-7, so the J assignment may be wrong. Germline CDR1 and CDR2: SGHRS and YFSETQ. The CDR3 runs 15 residues. The CDR3 bases are TGCGCCAGCAGCTTGGACCCGGGACAGGGCTACGAGCAGTACTTC. Translated: CASSLDPGQGYEQYF.